This TCR beta chain is drawn from a study of blood T cell repertoires in COVID-19. For the study at large: Acute-phase and convalescent COVID-19 samples originated in the United States, Italy and Spain. Nucleic acid was either cDNA or gDNA, and it came from T cells, B-cell-depleted T cells, or PBMCs.

The table came from immunoSEQ multiplex PCR; TCRdb's copy has only in-frame clones and leaves some out. The sample records approximately 190,000 clones, nearly 85% being singletons. The CDR3 runs to 15 residues. The V and J ends lost 6 bases and 4 bases, in that order; junction bases with no gene match: 7. CDR1 is SNHLY and CDR2 is FYNNEI in the germline V gene. This chain links TRBV2 with TRBJ2-7, with 12 bases lining up with TRBD1. The clonotype originates from a woman aged 25 to 39 with acute or convalescent COVID-19. Sequencing used peripheral blood. The CDR3, as DNA: TGTGCCAGCAGCTTACCGGGACAGGGGGCTTACGAGCAGTACTTC. It codes for CASSLPGQGAYEQYF.